Listed here are 21 T cell receptor beta chains from one sample, sequenced in a study of blood T cells in healthy people across ages. Through a sample-barcoded 5' primer and a J-beta primer mix, a second PCR was run for about 6 to 11 cycles. Via MiXCR, TCRdb re-called the 5' RACE reads, giving one row per CDR3 protein. The top ten clones hold 7% to 9% of a sample with some 1.7 million distinct CDR3 sequences, roughly 28% of them seen once. Source material: blood. These receptors were collected from a woman under 40 in good health.

The V and J genes are TRBV19 and TRBJ1-5; no reliable D call. Per germline, CDR1 LNHDA and CDR2 SQIVND (reference sequence). The ends were cut back, 3 bases at V and 0 bases at J, with 12 bases in the middle. There are 16 residues in the CDR3. Here the CDR3 DNA reads TGTGCCAGTAGTATTTCGCGACGGTATAGCAATCAGCCCCAGCATTTT. Translation: CASSISRRYSNQPQHF.

As regards this clonotype: A much more abundant neighbour one base away suggests this may be a read error. Without the conserved terminal phenylalanine or tryptophan, this CDR3 likely stems from a read error. V and J are TRBV6-5 and TRBJ1-2; TRBD1 is a possible D gene (5 bases). CDR1 and CDR2 (germline): MNHEY, SVGAGI. The CDR3 is made up of 15 amino acids. V gave up 2 bases and J gave up 4 bases, with 14 bases separating them. The CDR3 sequence: CASSYDGGSGYGYTV. Here the CDR3 DNA reads TGTGCCAGCAGTTACGATGGGGGGAGCGGCTATGGCTACACCGTC.

The V and J genes are TRBV28 and TRBJ1-5; the match to TRBD1 covers 8 bases. J lost 4 bases, V lost 3 bases, and 2 bases had no gene match. The germline CDR1 and CDR2 sequences are MDHEN and SYDVKM. There are 14 residues in the CDR3. CDR3 nucleotide sequence: TGTGCCAGCAGTTTCAACAGGGGGAATCAGCCCCAGCATTTT. This gives the protein CASSFNRGNQPQHF.

About this clonotype itself: This may be a read error, as it is one base from a much larger clone. The V call is TRBV7-2, the J call TRBJ2-7, with a possible D match to TRBD2 (6 bases). CDR3 length: 16 amino acids. CDR1 SGHTA and CDR2 FQGNSA come from the germline V gene. The CDR3 reads CASSPTRGTSSYGQYF. CDR3 nucleotide sequence: TGTGCCAGCAGCCCGACCCGGGGGACTTCCTCCTACGGGCAGTACTTC.

This clonotype was seen a handful of times. The chain carries TRBV9 and TRBJ2-3, with 7 bases lining up with TRBD2. J lost 2 bases, V lost 2 bases, and 14 bases had no gene match. The CDR3 is made up of 18 amino acids. Germline loops: CDR1 SGDLS, CDR2 YYNGEE. This chain's CDR3 is CASSVPESGGSNTDTQYF. CDR3 DNA sequence: TGTGCCAGCAGCGTCCCCGAATCGGGAGGTTCGAACACAGATACGCAGTATTTT.

V is TRBV12-3 or TRBV12-4 and J is TRBJ2-1; 7 nucleotides line up with TRBD1. CDR3 length equals 21 residues. V was pared by 4 bases and J by 0 bases, with 21 bases of the junction left unmatched. This CDR3 is CASSYPSQGWRSDSSYNEQFF. The CDR3 nucleotides read TGTGCCAGCAGTTACCCTTCACAGGGGTGGCGGTCAGACAGCTCCTACAATGAGCAGTTCTTC.

This sequence joins TRBV12-3 or TRBV12-4 and TRBJ1-5; 7 positions agree with TRBD1. The CDR3 loop spans 15 amino acids. With 7 bases clipped from V and 5 bases from J, the junction kept 11 bases outside the gene matches. The CDR3 spells CASTGDRDKDQPQHF. The CDR3 coding sequence is TGTGCCAGCACCGGCGACAGGGACAAGGATCAGCCCCAGCATTTT.

This clonotype was counted many times. This may stem from a read error, because a much larger clone lies one nucleotide away. The chain links TRBV12-3 or TRBV12-4 to TRBJ2-7; D not certain. Trimming removed 2 bases from V and 5 bases from J, with 4 bases in between. The CDR3 sequence is 11 residues long. Here the CDR3 DNA reads TGTGCCAGCAGTTTATTCGACGAGCAGTACTTC. Its translation: CASSLFDEQYF.

V gene TRBV19 combines with J gene TRBJ2-1; TRBD2 matches 7 bases. Germline lookup yields CDR1 LNHDA and CDR2 SQIVND (reference sequence). V lost 4 bases and J lost 0; bases outside the gene matches: 3. This CDR3 is built from 15 residues. In DNA, the CDR3 is TGTGCCAGTAGTACTTTAGCGGGCTCCTACAATGAGCAGTTCTTC. Protein: CASSTLAGSYNEQFF.

In this sample, this clonotype turned up a few times. The chain recombines TRBV9 with TRBJ2-7, with 7 bases identical to TRBD1. Germline V gives CDR1 SGDLS, CDR2 YYNGEE. The V and J ends lost 0 bases and 1 base, in that order; junction bases with no gene match: 4. This CDR3 region has 15 residues. The CDR3 DNA is TGTGCCAGCAGCGTAGCTACAGGGGCTTCCTACGAGCAGTACTTC. Translation gives CASSVATGASYEQYF.

This clonotype showed up just a few times. V usage is TRBV6-1 and J usage is TRBJ2-4; 7 nucleotides align to TRBD2. Germline CDR1 MNHNS, CDR2 SASEGT. This CDR3 contains 14 residues. The V gene end was trimmed by 7 bases and the J gene end by 13 bases; junction bases not matched to a gene: 16. Here the CDR3 DNA reads TGTGCCAGCATCCGGGGACTAATATACAATGAGCAGTACTTC. This translates into CASIRGLIYNEQYF.

This chain connects TRBV29-1 to TRBJ2-7; maybe TRBD1 (7 bases). The germline V gene encodes CDR1 SQVTM and CDR2 ANQGSEA. Deletions cut 7 bases from V and 6 bases from J, with 22 bases between. There are 14 residues in the CDR3. CDR3: CSDGRAGQWGEQYF. The CDR3 coding sequence is TGCAGCGATGGACGGGCGGGACAGTGGGGCGAGCAGTACTTC.

In DNA, the CDR3 is TGTGCCAGCAGCGACCCAGGGTTCGATTGGAATGAGCAGTACTTC. Amino acids: CASSDPGFDWNEQYF. The V and J genes are TRBV6-1 and TRBJ2-4, with D possibly TRBD1 on 5 matching bases. CDR1 is MNHNS, CDR2 SASEGT, per germline. The CDR3 has 15 residues. The ends were cut back, 6 bases at V and 13 bases at J, with 25 bases in the middle.

This clonotype was recorded a few times. This chain uses TRBV20-1 with TRBJ2-4, with 14 bases fitting TRBD2. The J call may be faulty, since TRBJ2-7 better matches the DNA end. From germline, CDR1 is DFQATT and CDR2 SNEGSKA (reference sequence). CDR3 length: 19 residues. The CDR3 protein is CSAKGTSGSGVVNFYEQYF. DNA for the CDR3: TGCAGTGCTAAAGGGACTAGCGGGAGCGGGGTGGTAAATTTTTACGAGCAGTACTTC.

The chain employs TRBV29-1 and TRBJ1-1; tentative D call: TRBD1 (6 bases). Trimming removed 4 bases from V and 5 bases from J, with 11 bases in between. This CDR3 is 12 amino acids long. CDR1 SQVTM and CDR2 ANQGSEA come from the germline V gene. This CDR3 is CSVGGAGTEAFF. As DNA, the CDR3 is TGCAGCGTTGGGGGGGCGGGAACTGAAGCTTTCTTT.

This clonotype was observed at least ten times. The rearrangement joins TRBV5-1 to TRBJ2-7; D perhaps matches TRBD2 (6 bases). Per germline, CDR1 SGHRS and CDR2 YFSETQ. V lost 2 bases and J lost 7, with 13 bases in between. This CDR3 region has 13 residues. The CDR3 coding sequence is TGCGCCAGCAGCTTCGAGGGACTGGGGGAGCAGTACTTC. Its translation: CASSFEGLGEQYF.

The chain joins TRBV3-1 to TRBJ2-7; no clear D. Trimming shortened V by 4 bases and J by 5 bases, and 15 bases separated the two germline ends. Germline CDR1 and CDR2: LGHDT and YNNKEL (reference sequence). The CDR3 runs to 14 residues. CDR3 sequence: CASSPETRSDEQYF. The CDR3 region has the DNA TGTGCCAGCAGCCCCGAGACGAGGAGCGACGAGCAGTACTTC.

This clonotype was seen at least ten times. This sequence joins TRBV29-1 and TRBJ2-7; TRBD1 aligns across 7 bases. After removal of 7 bases from V and 5 bases from J, the junction contained 5 bases not matched to a gene. CDR3 size: 11 residues. Germline CDR1 is SQVTM and CDR2 is ANQGSEA. In DNA form, the CDR3 reads TGCAGCGCGGGGACAGTTGACGAGCAGTACTTC. It encodes CSAGTVDEQYF.

In its sample, this clonotype was seen many times. This chain links TRBV20-1 with TRBJ1-6, with TRBD1 matching over 11 bases. The CDR3 contains 16 residues. Germline V gives CDR1 DFQATT, CDR2 SNEGSKA (reference sequence). J lost 1 base, V lost 5 bases, and 4 bases had no gene match. CDR3 coding DNA: TGCAGTGCTGTAGGACAGGGGGCTTCCTATAATTCACCCCTCCACTTT. Amino acid sequence: CSAVGQGASYNSPLHF.

This clonotype was detected only once. The V gene is TRBV2, the J gene TRBJ1-2, with 8 positions matching TRBD1. CDR3 length: 13 amino acids. CDR1 is SNHLY, CDR2 FYNNEI, per germline. The J segment lost 7 bases and the V segment lost 4 bases, leaving 5 bases of the junction unmatched. CDR3: CASSGQGKGGYTF. The CDR3 DNA reads as TGTGCCAGCAGTGGACAGGGGAAGGGTGGCTACACCTTC.

Concerning this clonotype itself: This may come from a read error, since a much larger clone is one base off. This rearrangement joins TRBV20-1 to TRBJ2-5; D not certain. This CDR3 spans 12 amino acids. In germline, CDR1 is DFQATT, CDR2 SNEGSKA (reference sequence). Deletions cut 3 bases from V and 5 bases from J, with 10 bases between. The CDR3 DNA sequence: TGCAGTGCTAGCGCGAGGTGGGAGACCCAGTACTTC. Encoded protein: CSASARWETQYF.